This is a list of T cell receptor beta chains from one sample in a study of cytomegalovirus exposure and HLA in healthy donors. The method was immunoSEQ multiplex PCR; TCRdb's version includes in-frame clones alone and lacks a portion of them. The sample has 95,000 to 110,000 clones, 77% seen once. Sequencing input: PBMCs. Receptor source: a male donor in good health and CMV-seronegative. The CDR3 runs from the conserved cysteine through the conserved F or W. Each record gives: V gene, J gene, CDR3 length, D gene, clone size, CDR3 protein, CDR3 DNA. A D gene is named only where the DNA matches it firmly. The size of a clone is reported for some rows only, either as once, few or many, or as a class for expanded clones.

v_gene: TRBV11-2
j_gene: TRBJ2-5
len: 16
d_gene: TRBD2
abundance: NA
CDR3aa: CASGLAGVHGQETQYF
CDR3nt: TGTGCCAGCGGGCTAGCGGGAGTCCATGGGCAAGAGACCCAGTACTTC

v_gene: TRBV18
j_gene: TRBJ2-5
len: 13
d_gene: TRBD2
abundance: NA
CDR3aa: CASSPGLDETQYF
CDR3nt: TGTGCCAGCTCACCCGGACTAGATGAGACCCAGTACTTC

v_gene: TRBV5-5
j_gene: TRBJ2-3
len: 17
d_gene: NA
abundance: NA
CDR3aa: CASSRDRRDSRTDTQYF
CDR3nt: TGTGCCAGCAGTAGAGACCGGCGAGACTCCCGCACAGATACGCAGTATTTT

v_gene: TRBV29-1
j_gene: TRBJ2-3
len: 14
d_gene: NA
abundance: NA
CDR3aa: CSVESLAPTDTQYF
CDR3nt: TGCAGCGTTGAAAGTTTGGCTCCCACAGATACGCAGTATTTT

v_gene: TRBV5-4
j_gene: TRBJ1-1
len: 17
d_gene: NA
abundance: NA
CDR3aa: CASSLGPQGLGNTEAFF
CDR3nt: TGTGCCAGCAGCTTGGGTCCACAGGGCTTGGGGAACACTGAAGCTTTCTTT

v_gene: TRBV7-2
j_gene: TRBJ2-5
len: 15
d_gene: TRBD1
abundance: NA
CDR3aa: CASSYRGQSGETQYF
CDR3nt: TGTGCCAGCAGCTACAGGGGGCAATCGGGAGAGACCCAGTACTTC

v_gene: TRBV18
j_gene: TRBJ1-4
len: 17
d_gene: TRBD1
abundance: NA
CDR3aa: CASSRAPSRDRGLKLFF
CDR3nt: TGTGCCAGCTCACGGGCCCCAAGTCGGGACAGGGGGCTAAAACTGTTTTTT

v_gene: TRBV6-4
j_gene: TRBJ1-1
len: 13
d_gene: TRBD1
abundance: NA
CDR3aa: CASSQSTGSVAFF
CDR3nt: TGTGCCAGCAGTCAATCGACAGGGAGTGTAGCTTTCTTT

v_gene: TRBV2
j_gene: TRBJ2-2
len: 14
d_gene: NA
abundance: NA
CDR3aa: CASGGNSNTGELFF
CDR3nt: TGTGCCAGCGGGGGGAACTCCAACACCGGGGAGCTGTTTTTT

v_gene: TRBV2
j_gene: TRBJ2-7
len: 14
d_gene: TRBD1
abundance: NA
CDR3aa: CAFTGTGGSYEQYF
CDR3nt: TGTGCCTTTACCGGGACAGGGGGCTCCTACGAGCAGTACTTC

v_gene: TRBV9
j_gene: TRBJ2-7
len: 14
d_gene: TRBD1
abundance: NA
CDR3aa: CASSVGQGAIEQYF
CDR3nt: TGTGCCAGCAGCGTAGGACAGGGGGCGATCGAGCAGTACTTC

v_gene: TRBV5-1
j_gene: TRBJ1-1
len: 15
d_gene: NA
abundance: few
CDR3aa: CASSLTGIGNTEAFF
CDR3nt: TGCGCCAGCAGCTTAACAGGGATTGGGAACACTGAAGCTTTCTTT

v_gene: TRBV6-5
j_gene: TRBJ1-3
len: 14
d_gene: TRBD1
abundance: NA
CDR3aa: CASRDRYSGNTIYF
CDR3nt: TGTGCCAGTCGGGACAGGTACTCTGGAAACACCATATATTTT

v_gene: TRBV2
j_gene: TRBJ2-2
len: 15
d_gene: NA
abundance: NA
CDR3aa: CASSAELVNTGELFF
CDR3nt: TGTGCCAGCAGTGCCGAACTCGTTAACACCGGGGAGCTGTTTTTT

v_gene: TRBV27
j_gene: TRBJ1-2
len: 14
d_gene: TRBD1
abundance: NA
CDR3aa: CASSSGTGAYGYTF
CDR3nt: TGTGCCAGCAGTTCCGGGACAGGGGCCTATGGCTACACCTTC

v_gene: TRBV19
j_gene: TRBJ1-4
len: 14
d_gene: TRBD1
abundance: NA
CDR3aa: CASGIQGANEKLFF
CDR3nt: TGTGCCAGTGGGATACAGGGGGCCAATGAAAAACTGTTTTTT

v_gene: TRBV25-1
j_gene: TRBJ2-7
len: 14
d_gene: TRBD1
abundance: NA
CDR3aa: CASSERDSSYEQYF
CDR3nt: TGTGCCAGCAGTGAACGGGACAGCTCCTACGAGCAGTACTTC

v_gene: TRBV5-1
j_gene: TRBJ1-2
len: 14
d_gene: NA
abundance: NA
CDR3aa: CASSWTGDDYGYTF
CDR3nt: TGCGCCAGCAGCTGGACCGGGGATGACTATGGCTACACCTTC

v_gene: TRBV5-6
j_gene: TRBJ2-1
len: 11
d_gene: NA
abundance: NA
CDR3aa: CASSSYNEQFF
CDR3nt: TGTGCCAGCAGCTCTTACAATGAGCAGTTCTTC

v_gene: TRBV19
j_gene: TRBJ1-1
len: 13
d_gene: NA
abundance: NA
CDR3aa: CASGRNKGTEAFF
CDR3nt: TGTGCCAGCGGGAGGAACAAGGGGACTGAAGCTTTCTTT

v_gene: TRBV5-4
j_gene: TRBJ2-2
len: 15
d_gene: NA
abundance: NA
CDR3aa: CASSLGHKNTGELFF
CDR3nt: TGTGCCAGCAGCTTGGGGCACAAGAACACCGGGGAGCTGTTTTTT

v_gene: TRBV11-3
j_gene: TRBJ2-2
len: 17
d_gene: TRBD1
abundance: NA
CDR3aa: CASSFNLRQGNTGELFF
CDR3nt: TGTGCCAGCAGCTTTAACCTACGACAGGGGAACACCGGGGAGCTGTTTTTT

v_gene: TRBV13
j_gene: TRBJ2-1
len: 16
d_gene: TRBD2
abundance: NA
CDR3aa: CASSGEIAGGRDEQFF
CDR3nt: TGTGCCAGCAGCGGGGAAATAGCGGGAGGGAGGGATGAGCAGTTCTTC

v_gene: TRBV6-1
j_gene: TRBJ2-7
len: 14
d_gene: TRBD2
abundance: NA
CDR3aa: CASSEGGRIYEQYF
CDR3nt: TGTGCCAGCAGTGAAGGCGGGAGGATCTACGAGCAGTACTTC

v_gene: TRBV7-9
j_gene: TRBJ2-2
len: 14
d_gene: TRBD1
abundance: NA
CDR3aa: CASRRQGGSGELFF
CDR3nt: TGTGCCAGCAGACGACAGGGGGGTAGCGGGGAGCTGTTTTTT

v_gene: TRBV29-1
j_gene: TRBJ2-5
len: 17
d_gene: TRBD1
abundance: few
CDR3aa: CSVEIAQGDMYQETQYF
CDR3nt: TGCAGCGTTGAAATTGCGCAGGGGGATATGTACCAAGAGACCCAGTACTTC

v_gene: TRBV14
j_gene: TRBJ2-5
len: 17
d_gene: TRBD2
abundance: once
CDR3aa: CASSPGLAGVGQETQYF
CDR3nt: TGTGCCAGCAGCCCCGGACTAGCGGGAGTCGGGCAAGAGACCCAGTACTTC

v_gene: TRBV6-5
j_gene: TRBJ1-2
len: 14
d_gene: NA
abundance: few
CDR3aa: CASSQDRTLYGYTF
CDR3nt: TGTGCCAGCAGTCAAGACAGGACCCTCTATGGCTACACCTTC

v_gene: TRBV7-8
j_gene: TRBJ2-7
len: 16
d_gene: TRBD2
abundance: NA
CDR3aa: CASSVSTSGRAEEQYF
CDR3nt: TGTGCCAGCAGCGTATCAACTAGCGGGAGGGCGGAGGAGCAGTACTTC

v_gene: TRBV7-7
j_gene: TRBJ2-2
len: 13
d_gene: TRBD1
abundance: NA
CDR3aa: CASGYDRDGELFF
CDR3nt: TGTGCCAGCGGCTACGACAGGGACGGGGAGCTGTTTTTT

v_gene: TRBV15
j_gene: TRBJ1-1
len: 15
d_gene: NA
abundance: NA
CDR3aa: CATSRDRGASTEAFF
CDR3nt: TGTGCCACCAGCAGAGATCGGGGGGCAAGCACTGAAGCTTTCTTT

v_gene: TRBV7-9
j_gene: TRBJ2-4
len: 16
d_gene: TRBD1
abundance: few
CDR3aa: CASSILQGVTKNIQYF
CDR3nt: TGTGCCAGCAGCATCCTTCAGGGGGTGACCAAAAACATTCAGTACTTC

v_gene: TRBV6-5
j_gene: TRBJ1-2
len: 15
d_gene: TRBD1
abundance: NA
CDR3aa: CASSYLDRDWAGYTF
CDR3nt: TGTGCCAGCAGTTACCTTGACAGGGATTGGGCTGGCTACACCTTC

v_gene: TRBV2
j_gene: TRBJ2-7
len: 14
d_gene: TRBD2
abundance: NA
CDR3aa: CASREREILGEQYF
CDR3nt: TGTGCCAGCAGGGAGCGGGAGATCCTGGGTGAGCAGTACTTC

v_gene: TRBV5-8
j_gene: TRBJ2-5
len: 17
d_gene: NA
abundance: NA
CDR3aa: CASSLVFRGKSQETQYF
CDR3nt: TGTGCCAGCAGCTTGGTATTCAGGGGTAAATCCCAAGAGACCCAGTACTTC

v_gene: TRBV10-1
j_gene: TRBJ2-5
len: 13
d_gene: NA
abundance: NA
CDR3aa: CASSVRGQETQYF
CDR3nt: TGCGCCAGCAGTGTACGGGGACAAGAGACCCAGTACTTC

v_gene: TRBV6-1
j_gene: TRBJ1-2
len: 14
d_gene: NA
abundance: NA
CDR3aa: CASSETGIGYGYTF
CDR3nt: TGTGCCAGCAGTGAGACGGGAATCGGGTATGGCTACACCTTC

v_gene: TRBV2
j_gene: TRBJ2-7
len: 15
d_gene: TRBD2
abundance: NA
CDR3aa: CASSEETSGGYEQYF
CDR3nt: TGTGCCAGCAGTGAAGAGACTAGCGGGGGATACGAGCAGTACTTC

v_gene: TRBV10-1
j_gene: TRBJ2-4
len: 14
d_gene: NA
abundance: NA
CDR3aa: CASSEGRGEDIQYF
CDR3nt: TGCGCCAGCAGTGAAGGCAGGGGTGAGGACATTCAGTACTTC

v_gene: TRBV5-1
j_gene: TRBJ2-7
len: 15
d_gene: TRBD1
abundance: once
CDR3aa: CASSLEGQGEREQYF
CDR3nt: TGCGCCAGCAGCTTGGAGGGACAGGGGGAACGCGAGCAGTACTTC

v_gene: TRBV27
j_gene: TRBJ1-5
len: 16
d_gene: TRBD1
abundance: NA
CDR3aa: CASGYVRDRQNQPQHF
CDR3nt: TGTGCCAGCGGCTACGTTAGGGACAGGCAAAATCAGCCCCAGCATTTT

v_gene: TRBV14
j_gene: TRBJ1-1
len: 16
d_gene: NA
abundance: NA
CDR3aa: CASSQSGWGQNTEAFF
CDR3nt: TGTGCCAGCAGTCAAAGTGGATGGGGACAGAACACTGAAGCTTTCTTT

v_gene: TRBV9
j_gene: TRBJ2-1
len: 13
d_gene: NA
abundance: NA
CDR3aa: CASSVRALNEQFF
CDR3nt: TGTGCCAGCAGCGTTCGAGCGTTGAATGAGCAGTTCTTC

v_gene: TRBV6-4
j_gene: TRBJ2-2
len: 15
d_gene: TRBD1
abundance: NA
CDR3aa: CASSHDRANTGELFF
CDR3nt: TGTGCCAGCAGCCATGACAGGGCAAACACCGGGGAGCTGTTTTTT

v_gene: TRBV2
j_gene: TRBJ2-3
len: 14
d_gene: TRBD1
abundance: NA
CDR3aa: CASSFGQVKDTQYF
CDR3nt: TGTGCCAGCAGCTTCGGACAGGTGAAGGATACGCAGTATTTT

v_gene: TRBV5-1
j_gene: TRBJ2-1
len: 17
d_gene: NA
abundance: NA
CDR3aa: CASSFSLAGSSYNEQFF
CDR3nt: TGCGCCAGCAGCTTCAGCTTGGCGGGAAGCTCCTACAATGAGCAGTTCTTC

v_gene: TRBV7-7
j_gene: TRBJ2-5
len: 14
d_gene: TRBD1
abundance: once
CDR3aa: CASSPQGKQETQYF
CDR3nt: TGTGCCAGCAGCCCACAGGGGAAACAAGAGACCCAGTACTTC

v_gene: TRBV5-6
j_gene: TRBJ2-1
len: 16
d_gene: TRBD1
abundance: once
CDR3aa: CASSLEGQGGFNEQFF
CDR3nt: TGTGCCAGCAGCTTGGAAGGACAGGGGGGGTTCAATGAGCAGTTCTTC

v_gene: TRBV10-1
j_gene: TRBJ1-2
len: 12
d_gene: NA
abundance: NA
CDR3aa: CASSDTRYGYTF
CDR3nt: TGCGCCAGCAGTGACACACGCTATGGCTACACCTTC

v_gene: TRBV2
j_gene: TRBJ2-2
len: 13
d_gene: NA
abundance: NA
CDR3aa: CASSVENTGELFF
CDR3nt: TGTGCCAGCAGCGTAGAAAACACCGGGGAGCTGTTTTTT

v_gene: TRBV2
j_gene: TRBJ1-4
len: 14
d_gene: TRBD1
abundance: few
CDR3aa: CASRLTGGFEKLFF
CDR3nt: TGTGCCAGCAGGTTGACAGGGGGTTTTGAAAAACTGTTTTTT

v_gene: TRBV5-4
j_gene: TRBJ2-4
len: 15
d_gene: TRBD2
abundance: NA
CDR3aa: CASSFKGTIKNIQYF
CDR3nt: TGTGCCAGCAGCTTTAAAGGGACTATTAAAAACATTCAGTACTTC

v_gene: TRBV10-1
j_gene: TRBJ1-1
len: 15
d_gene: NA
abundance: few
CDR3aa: CASSESVETNTEAFF
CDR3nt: TGCGCCAGCAGTGAGTCGGTAGAGACTAACACTGAAGCTTTCTTT